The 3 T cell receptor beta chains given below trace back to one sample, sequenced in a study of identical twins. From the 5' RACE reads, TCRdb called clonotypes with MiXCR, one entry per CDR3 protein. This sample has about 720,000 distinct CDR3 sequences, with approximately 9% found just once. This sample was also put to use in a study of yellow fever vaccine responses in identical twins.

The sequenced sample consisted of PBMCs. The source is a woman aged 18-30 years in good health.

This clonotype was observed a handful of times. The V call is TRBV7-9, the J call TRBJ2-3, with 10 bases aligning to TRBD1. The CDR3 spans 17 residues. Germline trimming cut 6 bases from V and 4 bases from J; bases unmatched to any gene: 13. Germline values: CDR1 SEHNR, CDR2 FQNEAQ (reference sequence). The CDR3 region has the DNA TGTGCCAGCAGGGAAACCATCGACAGGGGGCCGGCAGATACGCAGTATTTT. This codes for CASRETIDRGPADTQYF. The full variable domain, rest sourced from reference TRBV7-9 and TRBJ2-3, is DTGVSQNPRHKITKRGQNVTFRCDPISEHNRLYWYRQTLGQGPEFLTYFQNEAQLEKSRLLSDRFSAERPKGSFSTLEIQRTEQGDSAMYLCASRETIDRGPADTQYFGPGTRLTVL.

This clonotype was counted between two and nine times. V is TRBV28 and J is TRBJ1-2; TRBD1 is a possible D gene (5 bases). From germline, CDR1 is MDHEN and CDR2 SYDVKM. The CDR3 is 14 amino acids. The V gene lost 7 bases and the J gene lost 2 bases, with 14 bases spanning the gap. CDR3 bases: TGTGCCAGCACCCCGTCGGGGCAGAACTATGGCTACACCTTC. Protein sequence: CASTPSGQNYGYTF.

CDR3 region: CASSLKRAGTEAFF. CDR3 DNA sequence: TGTGCCAGCAGTCTAAAAAGAGCGGGTACTGAAGCTTTCTTT. The V call is TRBV27, the J call TRBJ1-1; D not resolved. The V gene's germline CDR1 is MNHEY and CDR2 SMNVEV (reference sequence). V dropped 5 bases and J dropped 5 bases, with 15 bases sitting between them. The CDR3 runs 14 residues.